These T cell receptor beta chains were read from a single sample in a study of T-cell reconstitution after alpha-beta-depleted transplantation in children. TCRdb processed the PCR reads anew with MiXCR; each CDR3 protein has one entry. The repertoire holds about 870,000 distinct CDR3 sequences, with approximately 15% as singletons. The source was PBMCs, mostly from graft donor cells, collected 360 days after TCRalphabeta/CD19-depleted stem cell transplant. The source of these receptors is a male patient under 18 who had a stem cell transplant for acute lymphoblastic leukemia, so the T cells may come from the graft donor. The CDR3 runs from the conserved cysteine through the conserved F or W. The D gene is left open where the match is weak. A row's size may be missing; if present it is once, few, many or a size class.

CDR3 DNA | CDR3 protein | J gene | V gene | clone size | D gene
TGTGCCAGCAGTTACTCGTGGCTTCATCAGCCCCAGCATTTT | CASSYSWLHQPQHF | TRBJ1-5 | TRBV6-5 | many | NA
TGTGCCAGCAGCCTAGTGATAGCGGGACTCATAGGGGGAGAGACCCAGTACTTC | CASSLVIAGLIGGETQYF | TRBJ2-5 | TRBV3-1 | once | TRBD2
TGTGCCACCAGTGCCCTGGCAACTAGCGGGAGGGGAGGTGAGCAGTTCTTC | CATSALATSGRGGEQFF | TRBJ2-1 | TRBV24-1 | NA | TRBD2
TGTGCCAGCAGCGAGCTACAGGGGTCGAACCAGCCCCAGCATTTT | CASSELQGSNQPQHF | TRBJ1-5 | TRBV11-2 | many | TRBD1
TGTGCCAGCAGCCCCAATCCCCCATCGGGCCTCGAGCAGTACTTC | CASSPNPPSGLEQYF | TRBJ2-7 | TRBV5-6 | once | NA
TGTGCCAGCAGCTTCTGGGTACAGGGTGGAACTGAAGCTTTCTTT | CASSFWVQGGTEAFF | TRBJ1-1 | TRBV7-9 | few | NA
TGCGCCAGCAGTGGAGCTCTAGCGGGGGGCCGGGGAGAGCAGTTCTTC | CASSGALAGGRGEQFF | TRBJ2-1 | TRBV10-1 | few | TRBD2
TGTGCCAGCAGTTCCGGGGGCGGGAAAAGGCAGTACTTC | CASSSGGGKRQYF | TRBJ2-7 | TRBV12-3/TRBV12-4 | NA | NA
TGCGCCAGCAGCTTGGCGTTGGTCGGGCATGAGCAGTTCTTC | CASSLALVGHEQFF | TRBJ2-1 | TRBV5-1 | NA | NA
TGTGCCACCAGTGCCCATAGCCGCCGAGGGAGCACAGATACGCAGTATTTT | CATSAHSRRGSTDTQYF | TRBJ2-3 | TRBV24-1 | NA | NA
TGTGCCAGCAGTTATCAGGGGGGGGTAGCTTTCTTT | CASSYQGGVAFF | TRBJ1-1 | TRBV12-3/TRBV12-4 | NA | TRBD1
TGTGCCAGCAGGTATTGGCCCGGGGAGACCCAGTACTTC | CASRYWPGETQYF | TRBJ2-5 | TRBV12-3/TRBV12-4 | NA | NA
TGTGCCAGCAACGGGGGTAGCGTCCACAATGAGCAGTTCTTC | CASNGGSVHNEQFF | TRBJ2-1 | TRBV27 | NA | NA
TGTGCCACCAGTGAAGGGGGACTAGCGCTGGGGACCGGGGAGCTGTTTTTT | CATSEGGLALGTGELFF | TRBJ2-2 | TRBV24-1 | NA | TRBD2
TGCGCCAGCAGCTTGGAGGGACAGGTGACCTCTGGGGCCAACGTCCTGACTTTC | CASSLEGQVTSGANVLTF | TRBJ2-6 | TRBV5-1 | few | TRBD1
TGTGCCAGCAGCGTAGCTGACGGGGAGCTGTTTTTT | CASSVADGELFF | TRBJ2-2 | TRBV9 | many | NA
TGTGCCAGCAGCTTAGCCCCAGGGGCTAGCGGATCGAACACCGGGGAGCTGTTTTTT | CASSLAPGASGSNTGELFF | TRBJ2-2 | TRBV7-3 | NA | NA
TGTGTCCCGGCTGGTGGCTACACCTTC | CVPAGGYTF | TRBJ1-2 | TRBV7-6 | few | NA
TGTGCCAGCAGCGTCCACCGGGACTCTACTGTCAGGGAGCTGTTTTTT | CASSVHRDSTVRELFF | TRBJ2-2 | TRBV9 | NA | NA
TGCGCCAGCAGTCAACAGGGTGGTATTGATCCGTTAGCCAAAAACATTCAGTACTTC | CASSQQGGIDPLAKNIQYF | TRBJ2-4 | TRBV23-1 | NA | NA
TGCGCCAGCAGCCTGACTAGCGGGAGCGAAGAGACCCAGTACTTC | CASSLTSGSEETQYF | TRBJ2-5 | TRBV5-1 | many | TRBD2
TGTGCCAGCAGTTTGGACAGCGTCCTCTCCTACGAGCAGTACTTC | CASSLDSVLSYEQYF | TRBJ2-7 | TRBV27 | NA | NA
TGTGCCAGCAGCGTAGGAGGAATCGGTCAGCCCCAGCATTTT | CASSVGGIGQPQHF | TRBJ1-5 | TRBV9 | NA | NA
TGTGCCAGCAGCATTACAGGGGGCGCGGGCAATCAGCCCCAGCATTTT | CASSITGGAGNQPQHF | TRBJ1-5 | TRBV28 | NA | TRBD1
TGTGCCAGCAGCTCCGCGTCTAGCGGCCGGAATGCAGATACGCAGTATTTT | CASSSASSGRNADTQYF | TRBJ2-3 | TRBV7-2 | NA | TRBD2
TGTGCCAGCGCCGCCTCCCACGGGACTAGCGGGAGCTTAGATACGCAGTATTTT | CASAASHGTSGSLDTQYF | TRBJ2-3 | TRBV2 | few | TRBD2
TGTGCCAGCAGCCACCCGGCTGGGGACTACGAGCAGTACTTC | CASSHPAGDYEQYF | TRBJ2-7 | TRBV7-2 | NA | NA
TGCGCCAGCAGCCACGGACAGGGTCGCTACACCTTC | CASSHGQGRYTF | TRBJ1-2 | TRBV5-1 | few | TRBD1
TGCGCCAGCAGCTCGCCGGGACAGGGGTTCGAGCAGTACTTC | CASSSPGQGFEQYF | TRBJ2-7 | TRBV5-1 | NA | TRBD1
TGCGCCAGCAGCTCGCAGCGTAATGAGCAGTTCTTC | CASSSQRNEQFF | TRBJ2-1 | TRBV5-1 | many | NA
TGCAGCGTTGAACCCGGACAGTACCAAGAGACCCAGTACTTC | CSVEPGQYQETQYF | TRBJ2-5 | TRBV29-1 | few | NA
TGTGCCAGCAGTTTCCGGACTAGCTCCGAGCAGTACTTC | CASSFRTSSEQYF | TRBJ2-7 | TRBV27 | many | TRBD2
TGTGCCAGCAGTGGTCCCCAGGGACTAGCGGCCCGACCCCACAATGAGCAGTTCTTC | CASSGPQGLAARPHNEQFF | TRBJ2-1 | TRBV3-1 | NA | TRBD2
TGTGCCAGCAGCTCTGGGCCGAGGGTGAACTCCTACGAGCAGTACTTC | CASSSGPRVNSYEQYF | TRBJ2-7 | TRBV7-2 | few | NA
TGTGCCAGCAGCTTAGGCTTCGTAGCGGGAGGGCCAGGAGAGACCCAGTACTTC | CASSLGFVAGGPGETQYF | TRBJ2-5 | TRBV7-2 | few | TRBD2
TGCAGTGCTAGAGGTGGCCGACAGGTGCGCAACACTGAAGCTTTCTTT | CSARGGRQVRNTEAFF | TRBJ1-1 | TRBV20-1 | NA | NA
TGCAGCGGGGGGGGGCCTAGTCCTTACGAGCAGTACTTC | CSGGGPSPYEQYF | TRBJ2-7 | TRBV29-1 | NA | NA
TGCAGTGCGTGGGAGACTGGGGGGACCCAGTACTTC | CSAWETGGTQYF | TRBJ2-5 | TRBV20-1 | few | NA
TGCGCCAGCGGGGGCACAGGGTCCGAAGATACGCAGTATTTT | CASGGTGSEDTQYF | TRBJ2-3 | TRBV5-1 | many | NA
TGTGCCAGCAGTGGGCTGCTAGTCACTGAGCAGTTCTTC | CASSGLLVTEQFF | TRBJ2-1 | TRBV25-1 | few | NA
TGCGCCAGCACCAAAGGAGGGGTTTCCTACGAGCAGTACTTC | CASTKGGVSYEQYF | TRBJ2-7 | TRBV4-1 | few | NA
TGCGCCAGCAGCTTGGCGACATGGAGGTCCTACAATGAGCAGTTCTTC | CASSLATWRSYNEQFF | TRBJ2-1 | TRBV5-1 | few | NA
TGTGCCAGCAGCCCAATCCAGGGTGGTCAAGAGACCCAGTACTTC | CASSPIQGGQETQYF | TRBJ2-5 | TRBV11-2 | many | NA
TGTGCCAGCAGTTTATTCCTGAACCCTTACGAGCAGTACTTC | CASSLFLNPYEQYF | TRBJ2-7 | TRBV28 | NA | NA
TGTGCCAGCAGCTTAAATGTCGGACTAGCGGGAAACACCGGGGAGCTGTTTTTT | CASSLNVGLAGNTGELFF | TRBJ2-2 | TRBV11-1 | few | TRBD2
TGCAGCGTTTCAGGCTCGGTGGTTGGGGCCAACGTCCTGACTTTC | CSVSGSVVGANVLTF | TRBJ2-6 | TRBV29-1 | NA | NA
TGCAGTGCTAGAGGCGTCTTGAACACTGAAGCTTTCTTT | CSARGVLNTEAFF | TRBJ1-1 | TRBV20-1 | NA | NA
TGCAGCGCCACTCCGGGACTTTTC | CSATPGLF | TRBJ1-2 | TRBV29-1 | few | NA
TGTGCCAGCAGCCAAGACCCAGGGTCGAGAGTGCGGACTGAAGCTTTCTTT | CASSQDPGSRVRTEAFF | TRBJ1-1 | TRBV3-1 | NA | NA
TGTGCCACCAGTGATTTGCGGGAGGGCCAACTGGCCCAAGAGACCCAGTACTTC | CATSDLREGQLAQETQYF | TRBJ2-5 | TRBV24-1 | NA | TRBD2
TGTGCCAGCAGCCAAGGCCGGACTAGCGGGAGGGATACGCAGTATTTT | CASSQGRTSGRDTQYF | TRBJ2-3 | TRBV3-1 | few | TRBD2
TGTGCCAGCAGCTTTGGAGCGGGAGAAGGGTACGAGCAGTACTTC | CASSFGAGEGYEQYF | TRBJ2-7 | TRBV7-6 | NA | TRBD2
TGTGCCAGCAGCGTAACCCTCTTCGGGACAGGGCAGTTCTTC | CASSVTLFGTGQFF | TRBJ2-1 | TRBV9 | many | TRBD1
TGTGCCAGCAGCTTCACGAACACCGGGGAGCTGTTTTTT | CASSFTNTGELFF | TRBJ2-2 | TRBV7-3 | many | NA
TGTGCCAGCAGCCAAGACAGGAGTTCCTACAATGAGCAGTTCTTC | CASSQDRSSYNEQFF | TRBJ2-1 | TRBV27 | many | NA
TGTGCCAGCAGTTTTTCGGGAGACAGCAATCAGCCCCAGCATTTT | CASSFSGDSNQPQHF | TRBJ1-5 | TRBV27 | NA | NA
TGTGCCAGCAGTGGAGGACAGGGTGTGAACGAGCAGTACTTC | CASSGGQGVNEQYF | TRBJ2-7 | TRBV2 | NA | TRBD1